These 21 T cell receptor beta chains were all obtained from the same sample, sequenced in a study of T cells after yellow fever vaccination. TCRdb re-derived calls from the 5' RACE reads in MiXCR, one entry per CDR3 protein. Among under 95,000 distinct CDR3 sequences listed, under 9.5% were seen once. Material: CD8+ T cells sorted from PBMCs, obtained 10 to 11 days after the first yellow fever vaccination. The receptor source for this set is a man aged 18-30 years who received the YFV17D yellow fever vaccine.

V is TRBV20-1 and J is TRBJ2-1; 7 bases align to TRBD1. This CDR3 comprises 16 residues. CDR1 is DFQATT, CDR2 SNEGSKA, per germline (reference sequence). With V trimmed by 0 bases and J by 4 bases, 9 bases remained unmatched. As DNA, the CDR3 is TGCAGTGCTAGAGAAACATACAGGGGTGATTACAATGAGCAGTTCTTC. It translates to CSARETYRGDYNEQFF.

This clonotype was counted only a few times. The chain couples TRBV7-9 to TRBJ1-5; maybe TRBD1 (6 bases). CDR1 is SEHNR and CDR2 is FQNEAQ in the germline V gene (reference sequence). Trimming left V 1 base short and J 3 bases short, with 13 bases between. The CDR3 is 16 residues long. The CDR3 sequence: CASSLDGGGTNQPQHF. CDR3 nucleotides: TGTGCCAGCAGCTTAGACGGAGGGGGGACCAATCAGCCCCAGCATTTT.

This clonotype was seen at least ten times. V is TRBV7-6 and J is TRBJ2-1; 11 nucleotides line up with TRBD2. This CDR3 is 16 amino acids long. The ends lost 3 bases at V and 5 bases at J; junction bases unmatched: 6. Per the germline V gene, CDR1 is SGHVS and CDR2 is FNYEAQ. Here the CDR3 DNA reads TGTGCCAGCAGCTTCGAACTAGCGGGGGACCACAATGAGCAGTTCTTC. Encoded protein: CASSFELAGDHNEQFF.

This clonotype has just a few counts. For the CDR3, the DNA is TGCGCCAGCAGCGTCACAGGCGTACCGGATGAGCAGTTCTTC. This gives the protein CASSVTGVPDEQFF. The chain carries TRBV4-1 and TRBJ2-1; perhaps TRBD1 as D (5 bases). The CDR3 runs 14 residues. The germline V and J ends were trimmed by 5 bases and 8 bases, with 16 bases remaining between them. CDR1 MGHRA and CDR2 YSYEKL come from the germline V gene.

This clonotype has ten or more counts. J is TRBJ2-5 and V is TRBV7-9; tentatively, D is TRBD2 (7 bases). Per germline, CDR1 SEHNR and CDR2 FQNEAQ (reference sequence). V lost 2 bases and J lost 2, with 15 bases in between. There are 16 residues in the CDR3. In DNA, the CDR3 is TGTGCCAGCAGCTTAACGTCGCGGGGGCTGCAAGAGACCCAGTACTTC. This encodes CASSLTSRGLQETQYF.

The chain couples TRBV7-9 to TRBJ1-1, with unresolved D. CDR3 length: 10 amino acids. Germline V gives CDR1 SEHNR, CDR2 FQNEAQ (reference sequence). V was pared by 4 bases and J by 10 bases, with 7 bases between. The CDR3 DNA follows: TGTGCCAGCAGCTCAAGTATAGCTTTCTTT. This sequence encodes CASSSSIAFF.

This clonotype was seen many times. The CDR3 DNA follows: TGTGCCAGCAGTTTAAAACTAGCGGGAGATACGCAGTATTTT. It codes for CASSLKLAGDTQYF. The chain has TRBV27 and TRBJ2-3, with 9 bases lining up with TRBD2. V lost 2 bases to trimming and J lost 5 bases; unmatched junction nucleotides: 2. CDR1 MNHEY and CDR2 SMNVEV come from the germline V gene (reference sequence). The CDR3 is 14 amino acids.

Note on this clonotype: A much larger clone differs from this one at a single base, so this may be a read error. The J gene is TRBJ2-1, the V gene TRBV7-2; 11 bases are a match to TRBD2. CDR1 is SGHTA, CDR2 FQGNSA, per germline. The CDR3 consists of 16 residues. The CDR3 DNA sequence: TGTGCCAGCAGCTTATCTAGCGGGGGGTCGTACAATGAGAAGTTCTTC. Protein: CASSLSSGGSYNEKFF.

The table lists this clonotype with many counts. J is TRBJ1-1 and V is TRBV7-9, with unresolved D. The CDR3 is 10 residues long. From germline, CDR1 is SEHNR and CDR2 FQNEAQ (reference sequence). Trimming pared 10 bases from V and 0 bases from J, leaving 3 bases between. The CDR3 loop is CATMNTEAFF. DNA of the CDR3: TGTGCCACCATGAACACTGAAGCTTTCTTT.

This chain uses TRBV4-3 with TRBJ2-3; 10 positions agree with TRBD1. Germline-derived CDR1 and CDR2 are LGHNA and YSLEER. Trimming removed 4 bases from V and 2 bases from J; junction bases left unmatched: 6. The CDR3 length is 16 residues. The CDR3 loop is CASSRQGAGDTDTQYF. For the CDR3, the DNA is TGCGCCAGCAGCCGACAGGGGGCGGGGGACACAGATACGCAGTATTTT.

This clonotype occurred many times. The genes are TRBV7-9 and TRBJ2-3; 8 bases fit TRBD2. This CDR3 comprises 15 residues. Trimming took 5 bases from V and 3 from J; bases not matched to a gene: 7. Looked up from germline, CDR1 is SEHNR and CDR2 is FQNEAQ (reference sequence). The CDR3 spells CASSGESGGTDTQYF. The CDR3 coding sequence is TGTGCCAGCAGCGGCGAGAGCGGGGGAACAGATACGCAGTATTTT.

This clonotype came up many times. V is TRBV28 and J is TRBJ1-4; D gene uncertain. Germline CDR1 and CDR2: MDHEN and SYDVKM. V was cut by 5 bases and J by 4 bases, with 11 bases left in between. The CDR3 runs to 14 residues. In DNA form, the CDR3 reads TGTGCCAGCAGTCTCTCCGGGGATAATGAAAAACTGTTTTTT. Its protein is CASSLSGDNEKLFF.

This clonotype showed up many times. The rearrangement links TRBV10-2 to TRBJ2-7; D uncertain. Germline CDR1 is WSHSY and CDR2 is SAAADI. CDR3 length equals 16 residues. V was shortened by 0 bases and J by 4 bases, with 16 bases between the two germline ends. The CDR3 DNA is TGCGCCAGCAGTGAGTCGGTGTCAGGCCACGGGTACGAGCAGTACTTC. It codes for CASSESVSGHGYEQYF.

This clonotype was observed at least ten times. The CDR3: CASSLAGTGNEQFF. The CDR3 region has the DNA TGCGCCAGCAGCTTGGCCGGGACAGGGAATGAGCAGTTCTTC. The chain links TRBV5-1 to TRBJ2-1, with 9 bases fitting TRBD1. The CDR3 is 14 residues long. V lost 0 bases to trimming and J lost 7 bases; unmatched junction nucleotides: 2. CDR1 is SGHRS, CDR2 YFSETQ, per germline. Drawing the rest from reference TRBV5-1 and TRBJ2-1, the complete variable domain is KAGVTQTPRYLIKTRGQQVTLSCSPISGHRSVSWYQQTPGQGLQFLFEYFSETQRNKGNFPGRFSGRQFSNSRSEMNVSTLELGDSALYLCASSLAGTGNEQFFGPGTRLTVL.

This clonotype was picked up a small number of times. The J gene is TRBJ1-2, the V gene TRBV5-1, with no clear D. Germline assignment: CDR1 SGHRS and CDR2 YFSETQ. This CDR3 contains 13 residues. Deletions cut 0 bases from V and 8 bases from J, with 11 bases between. The DNA for the CDR3 is TGCGCCAGCAGCTTGGCCACTGTCGAGGGCTACACCTTC. Residues: CASSLATVEGYTF. The variable domain in full, completed from reference TRBV5-1 and TRBJ1-2, reads KAGVTQTPRYLIKTRGQQVTLSCSPISGHRSVSWYQQTPGQGLQFLFEYFSETQRNKGNFPGRFSGRQFSNSRSEMNVSTLELGDSALYLCASSLATVEGYTFGSGTRLTVV.

This clonotype came up many times. This chain connects TRBV4-2 to TRBJ2-7; possibly TRBD1 or TRBD2 for D (5 bases each). Germline V gene data show CDR1 as LGHNA and CDR2 as YNFKEQ. Trimming cost V 5 bases and J 10 bases, with 12 bases left between them. The CDR3 has 11 amino acids. The CDR3 protein is CASSEGTTQYF. The CDR3 bases are TGTGCCAGCAGCGAAGGGACCACCCAGTACTTC.

The V gene is TRBV7-9, the J gene TRBJ1-1; D unresolved. Trimming stripped 5 bases from V and 5 bases from J, with 15 bases between. CDR1 is SEHNR and CDR2 is FQNEAQ in the germline V gene (reference sequence). The CDR3 sequence is 14 residues long. The CDR3 region has the DNA TGTGCCAGCAGCCTCCTCCCGGCCAGAACTGAAGCTTTCTTT. Encoded protein: CASSLLPARTEAFF.

The V gene is TRBV6-1, the J gene TRBJ1-2; 7 bases are a match to TRBD1. The germline gives CDR1 MNHNS, CDR2 SASEGT. CDR3 length: 16 residues. The J segment lost 4 bases and the V segment lost 0 bases, leaving 8 bases of the junction unmatched. The CDR3: CASSEALQGVAYGYTF. CDR3 DNA sequence: TGTGCCAGCAGTGAAGCGCTTCAGGGGGTAGCCTATGGCTACACCTTC.

This clonotype was observed a handful of times. This chain connects TRBV12-3 or TRBV12-4 to TRBJ2-3; 12 nucleotides agree with TRBD2. The ends lost 8 bases at V and 3 bases at J; junction bases unmatched: 12. This CDR3 contains 17 residues. CDR3 region: CASPPDTSGGPTDTQYF. CDR3 nucleotide sequence: TGTGCCAGCCCCCCGGATACTAGCGGGGGGCCTACAGATACGCAGTATTTT.

There are many counts of this clonotype. The chain recombines TRBV12-3 or TRBV12-4 with TRBJ1-2; D is possibly TRBD1 (5 bases). CDR3 size: 14 residues. Trimming stripped 4 bases from V and 7 bases from J, with 16 bases between. The CDR3 reads CASSSRPRDPGYTF. CDR3 DNA: TGTGCCAGCAGTTCCCGCCCCAGGGACCCTGGCTACACCTTC.

This clonotype was counted at least ten times. The chain carries TRBV7-8 and TRBJ2-3; D is undetermined. The germline gives CDR1 SGHVS, CDR2 FQNEAQ. V was trimmed by 2 bases and J by 2 bases, leaving 8 bases between them. The CDR3 spans 14 residues. This chain's CDR3 is CASSLIVDTDTQYF. The CDR3 coding sequence is TGTGCCAGCAGCTTAATCGTGGACACAGATACGCAGTATTTT.